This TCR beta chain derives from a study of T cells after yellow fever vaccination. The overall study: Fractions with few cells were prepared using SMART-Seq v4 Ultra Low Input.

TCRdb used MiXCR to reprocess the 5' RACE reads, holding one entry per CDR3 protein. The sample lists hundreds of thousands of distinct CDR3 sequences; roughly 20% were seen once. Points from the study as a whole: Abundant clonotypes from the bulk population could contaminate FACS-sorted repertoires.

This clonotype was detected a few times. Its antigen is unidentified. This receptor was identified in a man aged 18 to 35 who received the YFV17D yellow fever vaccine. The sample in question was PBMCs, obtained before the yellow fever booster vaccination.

The CDR3 protein is CASSEDPTDGEQFF. CDR3 sequence (DNA): TGTGCCAGCAGTGAGGACCCTACGGATGGTGAGCAGTTCTTC. The V and J genes are TRBV6-1 and TRBJ2-1; D call uncertain. Trimming left V 3 bases short and J 9 bases short, with 15 bases between. This CDR3 spans 14 amino acids. Germline CDR1 is MNHNS and CDR2 is SASEGT.